The present TCR beta chain was sequenced within a study of blood T cell repertoires in COVID-19. This CDR3 has 15 residues. J gave up 3 bases and V 3 bases, and 5 bases lay outside the gene matches. Germline V CDR1 and CDR2: SGDLS, YYNGEE. In the source study's methods: It was from reference gene primer amplification that nucleated cell counts were estimated. Only in-frame clones appear in the TCRdb table, and some are missing; sequencing was by immunoSEQ multiplex PCR. That table furnishes V, J and clone size, whereas the DNA furnished D and trimming. The repertoire holds roughly 110,000 clones, with about 80% as singletons.

Sequenced material: peripheral blood. This clonotype originated in a man in his 70s with acute or convalescent COVID-19. V usage is TRBV9 and J usage is TRBJ1-5, with 8 positions matching TRBD1. The CDR3 sequence: CASSEQGAFNQPQHF. In DNA form, the CDR3 reads TGTGCCAGCAGCGAGCAGGGGGCTTTCAATCAGCCCCAGCATTTT.